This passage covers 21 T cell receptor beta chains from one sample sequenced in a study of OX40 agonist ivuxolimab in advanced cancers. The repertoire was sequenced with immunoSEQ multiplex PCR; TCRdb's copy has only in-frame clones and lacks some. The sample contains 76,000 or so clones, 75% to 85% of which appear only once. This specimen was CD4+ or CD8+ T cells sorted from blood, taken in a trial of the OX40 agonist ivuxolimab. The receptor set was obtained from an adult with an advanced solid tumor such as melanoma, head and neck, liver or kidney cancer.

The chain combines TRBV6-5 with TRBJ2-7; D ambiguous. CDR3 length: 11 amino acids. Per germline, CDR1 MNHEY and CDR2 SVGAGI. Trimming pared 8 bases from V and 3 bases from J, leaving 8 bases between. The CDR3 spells CASRTDYEQYF. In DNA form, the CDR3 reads TGTGCCAGCCGGACCGACTACGAGCAGTACTTC.

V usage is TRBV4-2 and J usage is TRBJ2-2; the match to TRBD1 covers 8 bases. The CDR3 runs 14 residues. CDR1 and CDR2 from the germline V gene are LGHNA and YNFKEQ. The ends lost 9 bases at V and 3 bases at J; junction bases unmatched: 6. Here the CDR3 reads CASSGTGDTGELFF. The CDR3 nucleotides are TGTGCCAGTTCCGGGACAGGAGACACCGGGGAGCTGTTTTTT.

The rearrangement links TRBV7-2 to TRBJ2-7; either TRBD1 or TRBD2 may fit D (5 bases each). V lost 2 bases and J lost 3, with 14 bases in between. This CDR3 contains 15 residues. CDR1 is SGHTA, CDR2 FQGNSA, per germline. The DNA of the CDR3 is TGTGCCAGCAGCTTATTTTCAGGGACGCTCTACGAGCAGTACTTC. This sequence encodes CASSLFSGTLYEQYF.

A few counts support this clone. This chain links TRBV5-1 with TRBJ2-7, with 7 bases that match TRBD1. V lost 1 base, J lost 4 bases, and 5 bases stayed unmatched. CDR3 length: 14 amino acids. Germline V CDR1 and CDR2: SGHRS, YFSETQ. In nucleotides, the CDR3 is TGCGCCAGCAGCTTGACAGGGGTAGGGTACGAGCAGTACTTC. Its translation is CASSLTGVGYEQYF.

The CDR3 here is CAWTPPPGQGEQYF. The CDR3 DNA reads TGTGCCTGGACTCCCCCCCCGGGGCAGGGTGAGCAGTACTTC. The gene calls are TRBV30 and TRBJ2-7; D might be TRBD1 or TRBD2, each matching 5 bases. V was trimmed by 4 bases and J by 7 bases, leaving 20 bases between them. From germline, CDR1 is GTSNPN and CDR2 SVGIG (reference sequence). CDR3 size: 14 residues.

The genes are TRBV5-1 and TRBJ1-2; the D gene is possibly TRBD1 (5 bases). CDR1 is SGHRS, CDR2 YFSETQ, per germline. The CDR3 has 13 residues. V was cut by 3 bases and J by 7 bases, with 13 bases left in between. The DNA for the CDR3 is TGCGCCAGCAGCTGGGACGGGGAAGTTGGCTACACCTTC. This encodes CASSWDGEVGYTF.

The DNA for the CDR3 is TGTGCCAGTAGTTCCCCCCCGGTCCATGAGCAGTTCTTC. Its translation: CASSSPPVHEQFF. The chain carries TRBV19 and TRBJ2-1; the D is unclear. CDR3 length equals 13 residues. V was cut by 5 bases and J by 8 bases, with 13 bases left in between. CDR1 and CDR2 (germline): LNHDA, SQIVND (reference sequence).

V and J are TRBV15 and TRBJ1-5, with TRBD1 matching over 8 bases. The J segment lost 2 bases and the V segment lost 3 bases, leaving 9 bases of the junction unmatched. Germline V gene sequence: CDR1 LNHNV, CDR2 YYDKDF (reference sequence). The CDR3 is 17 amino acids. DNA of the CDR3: TGTGCCACCAGCAGCAGGACAGGGCTTTTTGGCAATCAGCCCCAGCATTTT. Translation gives CATSSRTGLFGNQPQHF.

DNA for the CDR3: TGTGCCAGCAGTGAAGCGCCCGGGTGGGGGAGGAACACTGAAGCTTTCTTT. Amino acid sequence: CASSEAPGWGRNTEAFF. V is TRBV6-1 and J is TRBJ1-1; possible D gene TRBD1, 5 bases. CDR1 MNHNS and CDR2 SASEGT come from the germline V gene. The CDR3 is 17 amino acids. V was cut by 0 bases and J by 1 base, with 15 bases left in between.

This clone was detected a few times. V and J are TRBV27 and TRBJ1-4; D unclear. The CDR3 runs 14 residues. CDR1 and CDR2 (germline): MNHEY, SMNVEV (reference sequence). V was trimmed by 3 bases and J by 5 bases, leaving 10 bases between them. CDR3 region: CASSFGQSNEKLFF. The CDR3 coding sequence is TGTGCCAGCAGTTTCGGGCAGTCAAATGAAAAACTGTTTTTT.

CDR3 amino acids: CASSFGTRENIQYF. The CDR3 region has the DNA TGTGCCAGCAGTTTTGGGACACGAGAAAACATTCAGTACTTC. The chain is built from TRBV28 and TRBJ2-4; TRBD1 might be the D (6 bases). This CDR3 has 14 residues. Deletions cut 3 bases from V and 5 bases from J, with 11 bases between. The germline gives CDR1 MDHEN, CDR2 SYDVKM. Supplemented by reference TRBV28 and TRBJ2-4, the full variable domain reads DVKVTQSSRYLVKRTGEKVFLECVQDMDHENMFWYRQDPGLGLRLIYFSYDVKMKEKGDIPEGYSVSREKKERFSLILESASTNQTSMYLCASSFGTRENIQYFGAGTRLSVL.

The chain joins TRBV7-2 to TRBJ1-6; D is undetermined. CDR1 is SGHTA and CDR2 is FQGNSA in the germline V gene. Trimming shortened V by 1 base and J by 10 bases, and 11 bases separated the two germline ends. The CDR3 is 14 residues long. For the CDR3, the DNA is TGTGCCAGCAGCTTAGATCCGGGTACCTCACCCCTCCACTTT. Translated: CASSLDPGTSPLHF.

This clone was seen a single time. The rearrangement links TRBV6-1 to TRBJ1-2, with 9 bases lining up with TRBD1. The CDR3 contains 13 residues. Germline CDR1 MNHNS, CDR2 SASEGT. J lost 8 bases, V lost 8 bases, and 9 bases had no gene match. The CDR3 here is CASQGQGIRGYTF. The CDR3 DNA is TGTGCCAGCCAGGGACAGGGAATTAGGGGCTACACCTTC.

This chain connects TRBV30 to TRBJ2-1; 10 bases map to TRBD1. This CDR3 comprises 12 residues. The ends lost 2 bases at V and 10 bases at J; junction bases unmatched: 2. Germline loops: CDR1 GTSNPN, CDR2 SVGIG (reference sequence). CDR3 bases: TGTGCCTGGAGTAGACAGGGGGCGGAGCAGTTCTTC. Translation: CAWSRQGAEQFF.

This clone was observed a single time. CDR3 in amino acids: CASSSMGYRGSYNSPLHF. The CDR3 DNA reads as TGTGCCAGCAGCTCTATGGGTTACAGGGGATCCTATAATTCACCCCTCCACTTT. This rearrangement joins TRBV7-3 to TRBJ1-6; 7 positions match TRBD1. Germline CDR1 is SGHTA and CDR2 is FQGTGA. The CDR3 is 18 residues long. The trim removed 4 bases at V and 1 base at J, leaving 10 bases unmatched.

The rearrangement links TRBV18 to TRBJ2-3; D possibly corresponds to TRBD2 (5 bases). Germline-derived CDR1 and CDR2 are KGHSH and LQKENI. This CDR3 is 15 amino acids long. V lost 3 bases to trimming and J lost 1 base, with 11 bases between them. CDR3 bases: TGTGCCAGCTCACCTACTAGTCGCGGCACAGATACGCAGTATTTT. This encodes CASSPTSRGTDTQYF.

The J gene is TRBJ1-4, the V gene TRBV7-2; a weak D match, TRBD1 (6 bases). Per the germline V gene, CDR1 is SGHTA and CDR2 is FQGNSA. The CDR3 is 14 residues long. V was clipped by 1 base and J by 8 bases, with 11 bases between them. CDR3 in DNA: TGTGCCAGCAGCTTAGTGGGGGCGCGGGAAAAACTGTTTTTT. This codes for CASSLVGAREKLFF.

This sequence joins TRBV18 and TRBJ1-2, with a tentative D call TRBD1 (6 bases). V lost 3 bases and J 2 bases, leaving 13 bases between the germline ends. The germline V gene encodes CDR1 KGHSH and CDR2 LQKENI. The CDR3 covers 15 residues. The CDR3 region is CASSPYREGNYGYTF. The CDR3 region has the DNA TGTGCCAGCTCACCTTACAGGGAAGGGAACTATGGCTACACCTTC.

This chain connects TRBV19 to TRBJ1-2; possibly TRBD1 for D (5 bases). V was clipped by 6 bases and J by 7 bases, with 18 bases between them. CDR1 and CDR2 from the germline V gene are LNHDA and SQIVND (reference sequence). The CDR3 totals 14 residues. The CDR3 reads CASRPRDGRLGYTF. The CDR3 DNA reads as TGTGCCAGTAGGCCCCGGGACGGACGACTTGGCTACACCTTC.

The CDR3 region has the DNA TGTGCCAGCAGCAAACTATCAGGGGGCACAAGGGACACTGAAGCTTTCTTT. It is translated as CASSKLSGGTRDTEAFF. This chain uses TRBV21-1 with TRBJ1-1; the listed D gene, TRBD1, was not tested against the DNA. TRBV21-1 is a recognized pseudogene. This CDR3 has 17 amino acids.

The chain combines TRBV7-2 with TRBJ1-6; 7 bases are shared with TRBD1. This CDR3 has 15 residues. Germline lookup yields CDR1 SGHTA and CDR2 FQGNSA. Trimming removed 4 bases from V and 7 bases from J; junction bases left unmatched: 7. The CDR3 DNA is TGTGCCAGCAGCTCACCGGGACAGCTGAATTCACCCCTCCACTTT. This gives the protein CASSSPGQLNSPLHF.